Listed below are T cell receptor beta chains from one sample, sequenced in a study of long-term antiretroviral therapy in people with HIV. The table came from immunoSEQ multiplex PCR; TCRdb's copy has only in-frame clones and leaves some out. The table has tens of thousands of clones, around 82% seen once. Sequencing used unsorted PBMCs, obtained 2.4 to 2.5 years after starting antiretroviral therapy. The receptors come from a man aged 35 to 55 with HIV. Both conserved end residues are part of each CDR3. A D gene is named only where the DNA matches it firmly. Clone size is shown for a subset of rows, as once, few, many or a class of expanded clone.

d_gene: -
len: 12
v_gene: TRBV12-5
abundance: -
j_gene: TRBJ2-7
CDR3aa: CASGLTFYEQYF
CDR3nt: TGTGCTAGTGGTTTGACCTTCTACGAGCAGTACTTC

d_gene: TRBD1
len: 14
v_gene: TRBV6-4
abundance: few
j_gene: TRBJ2-1
CDR3aa: CASRDSDRGNEQFF
CDR3nt: TGTGCCAGCAGAGACTCAGACAGGGGCAATGAGCAGTTCTTC

d_gene: TRBD1
len: 15
v_gene: TRBV4-2
abundance: -
j_gene: TRBJ1-5
CDR3aa: CASSPRQGADQPQHF
CDR3nt: TGTGCCAGCAGCCCCCGACAGGGGGCCGATCAGCCCCAGCATTTT

d_gene: TRBD1
len: 16
v_gene: TRBV5-4
abundance: -
j_gene: TRBJ2-5
CDR3aa: CASSVGDRGWRETQYF
CDR3nt: TGTGCCAGCAGCGTGGGGGACAGGGGCTGGAGGGAGACCCAGTACTTC

d_gene: -
len: 15
v_gene: TRBV9
abundance: -
j_gene: TRBJ2-3
CDR3aa: CASSVGGGSTDTQYF
CDR3nt: TGTGCCAGCAGCGTAGGGGGAGGCAGCACAGATACGCAGTATTTT

d_gene: -
len: 14
v_gene: TRBV15
abundance: -
j_gene: TRBJ1-4
CDR3aa: CATSIHRGNEKLFF
CDR3nt: TGTGCCACCAGCATTCACCGAGGGAATGAAAAACTGTTTTTT

d_gene: -
len: 13
v_gene: TRBV5-1
abundance: -
j_gene: TRBJ1-2
CDR3aa: CASSLEGTNGYTF
CDR3nt: TGCGCCAGCAGCTTGGAGGGGACGAATGGCTACACCTTC

d_gene: -
len: 13
v_gene: TRBV19
abundance: -
j_gene: TRBJ2-7
CDR3aa: CASSTSLSYEQYF
CDR3nt: TGTGCCAGTAGTACGAGTCTGTCCTACGAGCAGTACTTC

d_gene: -
len: 16
v_gene: TRBV5-1
abundance: -
j_gene: TRBJ2-7
CDR3aa: CASSLVGGVGPYEQYF
CDR3nt: TGCGCCAGCAGCCTGGTTGGGGGTGTAGGGCCCTACGAGCAGTACTTC

d_gene: TRBD2
len: 17
v_gene: TRBV18
abundance: -
j_gene: TRBJ2-3
CDR3aa: CASSPPMLAGGADTQYF
CDR3nt: TGTGCCAGCTCACCACCGATGCTAGCGGGTGGAGCGGATACGCAGTATTTT

d_gene: -
len: 11
v_gene: TRBV25-1
abundance: once
j_gene: TRBJ2-1
CDR3aa: CASSESWKQFF
CDR3nt: TGTGCCAGCAGTGAATCCTGGAAGCAGTTCTTC

d_gene: -
len: 13
v_gene: TRBV7-8
abundance: -
j_gene: TRBJ1-2
CDR3aa: CASSLGQGEGYTF
CDR3nt: TGTGCCAGCAGCTTAGGCCAGGGCGAGGGCTACACCTTC

d_gene: -
len: 11
v_gene: TRBV29-1
abundance: -
j_gene: TRBJ2-7
CDR3aa: CSVDIAAEQYF
CDR3nt: TGCAGCGTTGATATCGCGGCGGAGCAGTACTTC

d_gene: -
len: 16
v_gene: TRBV21-1
abundance: -
j_gene: TRBJ1-2
CDR3aa: CASSTELRRGDYGYTF
CDR3nt: TGTGCCAGCAGCACCGAACTCAGGCGAGGGGACTATGGCTACACCTTC

d_gene: -
len: 13
v_gene: TRBV19
abundance: -
j_gene: TRBJ2-5
CDR3aa: CASSIVVQETQYF
CDR3nt: TGTGCCAGTAGTATTGTGGTCCAAGAGACCCAGTACTTC

d_gene: TRBD2
len: 16
v_gene: TRBV7-2
abundance: -
j_gene: TRBJ2-7
CDR3aa: CASSLALAGGPDEQYF
CDR3nt: TGTGCCAGCAGCTTAGCTCTAGCGGGAGGCCCCGATGAGCAGTACTTC

d_gene: TRBD1
len: 15
v_gene: TRBV5-1
abundance: -
j_gene: TRBJ1-4
CDR3aa: CASSLGTGINEKLFF
CDR3nt: TGCGCCAGCAGCTTGGGGACAGGGATAAATGAAAAACTGTTTTTT

d_gene: -
len: 13
v_gene: TRBV6-1
abundance: -
j_gene: TRBJ1-1
CDR3aa: CASSETPVSEAFF
CDR3nt: TGTGCCAGCAGTGAAACCCCAGTTAGTGAAGCTTTCTTT

d_gene: -
len: 15
v_gene: TRBV6-5
abundance: -
j_gene: TRBJ2-7
CDR3aa: CASSPRGQAYYEQYF
CDR3nt: TGTGCCAGCAGTCCACGGGGACAAGCTTACTACGAGCAGTACTTC

d_gene: -
len: 14
v_gene: TRBV10-3
abundance: few
j_gene: TRBJ2-1
CDR3aa: CAIQEGGYEGEQFF
CDR3nt: TGTGCCATCCAGGAGGGGGGGTATGAAGGTGAGCAGTTCTTC

d_gene: -
len: 14
v_gene: TRBV5-6
abundance: -
j_gene: TRBJ2-3
CDR3aa: CASSPGGGADTQYF
CDR3nt: TGTGCCAGCAGCCCTGGAGGAGGGGCAGATACGCAGTATTTT

d_gene: TRBD1
len: 15
v_gene: TRBV5-4
abundance: -
j_gene: TRBJ1-3
CDR3aa: CASSLEGASGNTIYF
CDR3nt: TGTGCCAGCAGCTTGGAGGGGGCTTCTGGAAACACCATATATTTT

d_gene: TRBD1
len: 15
v_gene: TRBV5-1
abundance: -
j_gene: TRBJ2-7
CDR3aa: CASSLDGTATYEQYF
CDR3nt: TGCGCCAGCAGCTTGGATGGGACAGCAACCTACGAGCAGTACTTC

d_gene: -
len: 13
v_gene: TRBV5-1
abundance: -
j_gene: TRBJ1-1
CDR3aa: CASSLVPGTEAFF
CDR3nt: TGCGCCAGCAGCTTGGTCCCAGGAACTGAAGCTTTCTTT

d_gene: TRBD1
len: 15
v_gene: TRBV7-3
abundance: -
j_gene: TRBJ1-1
CDR3aa: CASSPGQGINTEAFF
CDR3nt: TGTGCCAGCAGCCCGGGACAGGGGATTAACACTGAAGCTTTCTTT

d_gene: TRBD1
len: 15
v_gene: TRBV5-1
abundance: few
j_gene: TRBJ2-7
CDR3aa: CASSLVGTGDHEQYF
CDR3nt: TGCGCCAGCAGCTTGGTGGGGACAGGGGACCACGAGCAGTACTTC

d_gene: -
len: 16
v_gene: TRBV7-9
abundance: -
j_gene: TRBJ1-2
CDR3aa: CASSRGDTSGEYGYTF
CDR3nt: TGTGCCAGCAGCCGTGGCGACACCTCAGGGGAATATGGCTACACCTTC

d_gene: TRBD1
len: 15
v_gene: TRBV7-8
abundance: -
j_gene: TRBJ2-1
CDR3aa: CASSFRDRGHNEQFF
CDR3nt: TGTGCCAGCAGCTTCCGGGACAGGGGGCACAATGAGCAGTTCTTC

d_gene: -
len: 15
v_gene: TRBV9
abundance: -
j_gene: TRBJ2-7
CDR3aa: CASSVEGGTGYEQYF
CDR3nt: TGTGCCAGCAGCGTAGAAGGAGGGACGGGCTACGAGCAGTACTTC